The 12 T cell receptor beta chains below come from one sample, sequenced in a study of vaccination effects on CD4 cells after COVID-19. Their antigens remain unidentified. ViraFEST assay sequencing came after antigen-specific CD4+ T cells were expanded with viral peptide pools. Researchers isolated CD4+ T cells once 9 to 11 days of culture had elapsed. Two-dose vaccination with either BNT162b2 or mRNA-1273 was given to the participants. Using immunoSEQ multiplex PCR, the repertoire was profiled, and TCRdb retains in-frame clones only, with some absent. Counted here are almost 30,000 clones, roughly 71% occurring once; the ten biggest clones make up roughly 16%. This material consisted of CD4+ T cells from PBMCs cultured with HCoV-OC43 spike peptides, taken after COVID-19 vaccination. The sample's subset: HCoV-OC43 spike overlapping peptide pool stimulation. These receptors were obtained from a human donor who received a COVID-19 vaccine.

The chain employs TRBV10-3 and TRBJ2-3, with 11 bases lining up with TRBD2. CDR3 size: 18 residues. Germline-derived CDR1 and CDR2 are ENHRY and SYGVKD. Germline trimming cut 3 bases from V and 3 bases from J; bases unmatched to any gene: 11. The DNA of the CDR3 is TGTGCCATCAGTGACGGTGTTATAGCGGGGGGGGGTACAGATACGCAGTATTTT. Translated, it gives CAISDGVIAGGGTDTQYF.

V and J are TRBV18 and TRBJ1-4; D remains unclear. This CDR3 has 15 amino acids. The germline V gene has CDR1 KGHSH and CDR2 LQKENI. V was shortened by 2 bases and J by 10 bases, with 17 bases between the two germline ends. CDR3 loop: CASSPEGTQSAKLFF. The CDR3 DNA follows: TGTGCCAGCTCACCAGAAGGCACACAAAGTGCAAAACTGTTTTTT.

This clone appeared a few times. The chain couples TRBV5-6 to TRBJ2-7; D is undetermined. The CDR3 totals 12 residues. Between the trimmed V and J ends, which lost 2 bases and 7 bases, there was a span of 10 bases. Per the germline V gene, CDR1 is SGHDT and CDR2 is YYEEEE. The CDR3 protein is CASSFAKGEQYF. CDR3 coding DNA: TGTGCCAGCAGCTTTGCCAAAGGGGAGCAGTACTTC.

The chain couples TRBV13 to TRBJ2-1; 9 bases fit TRBD1. From germline, CDR1 is PRHDT and CDR2 FYEKMQ (reference sequence). The length of the CDR3 is 14 residues. Trimming at V came to 5 bases and at J to 9 bases, leaving 8 bases not matched to a gene. The CDR3, as DNA: TGTGCCAGCAGCAATTCACAGGGGGCGGGTGAGCAGTTCTTC. Its protein product is CASSNSQGAGEQFF.

The table lists this clone with a count of one. The CDR3 here is CASRGLLGRETQYF. In DNA, the CDR3 is TGTGCCAGCAGGGGGCTACTTGGGCGGGAGACCCAGTACTTC. The chain combines TRBV6-5 with TRBJ2-5; TRBD1 might be the D (5 bases). Looked up from germline, CDR1 is MNHEY and CDR2 is SVGAGI. The CDR3 runs to 14 residues. Deletions cut 6 bases from V and 5 bases from J, with 16 bases between.

The V and J genes are TRBV5-1 and TRBJ2-7; D is tentatively TRBD1 or TRBD2 (7 bases each). Germline values: CDR1 SGHRS, CDR2 YFSETQ. CDR3 length: 15 amino acids. V was pared by 4 bases and J by 6 bases, with 20 bases between. The CDR3 DNA sequence: TGCGCCAGCAGCCCACGAGGGGGCGGGAGCGCCGAGCAGTACTTC. Protein product: CASSPRGGGSAEQYF.

The rearrangement joins TRBV2 to TRBJ1-5; a weak D match, TRBD1 (5 bases). The CDR3 spans 14 residues. The germline V and J ends were trimmed by 0 bases and 6 bases, with 9 bases remaining between them. CDR1 and CDR2 from the germline V gene are SNHLY and FYNNEI. The CDR3 bases are TGTGCCAGCAGTGAAGCAGGGGTTCGTCAGCCCCAGCATTTT. This sequence encodes CASSEAGVRQPQHF.

The rearrangement links TRBV3-1 (or the pseudogene TRBV3-2) to TRBJ1-2; D ambiguous. This CDR3 has 11 amino acids. Germline CDR1 LGHDT, CDR2 YNNKEL (reference sequence). With 6 bases removed from V and 4 bases from J, the gap between germline ends came to 6 bases. The CDR3 nucleotides read TGTGCCAGCAGTCAGGCCTATGGCTACACCTTC. Protein product: CASSQAYGYTF.

The chain combines TRBV6-5 with TRBJ2-7, with D possibly TRBD1 on 5 matching bases. The germline V gene has CDR1 MNHEY and CDR2 SVGAGI. This CDR3 spans 15 amino acids. The V end was cut by 2 bases, the J end by 2 bases, with 13 bases between. CDR3 sequence reads: CASSYGREGTYEQYF. The CDR3, as DNA: TGTGCCAGCAGTTACGGCAGGGAAGGGACCTACGAGCAGTACTTC.

J is TRBJ1-5 and V is TRBV14, with no clear D. Germline lookup yields CDR1 SGHDN and CDR2 FVKESK. The CDR3 runs to 13 residues. V was clipped by 0 bases and J by 6 bases, with 6 bases between them. The CDR3: CASSQDYGQPQHF. The CDR3 nucleotides read TGTGCCAGCAGCCAAGATTATGGTCAGCCCCAGCATTTT.

The V call is TRBV5-1, the J call TRBJ2-7; TRBD1 agrees at 7 bases. This CDR3 region has 14 residues. The germline V gene encodes CDR1 SGHRS and CDR2 YFSETQ. V shed 4 bases and J 3 bases; nucleotides not matched to a gene: 7. CDR3 residues: CASSPGQNLYEQYF. In DNA form, the CDR3 reads TGCGCCAGCAGCCCGGGACAGAATCTCTACGAGCAGTACTTC.

The gene calls are TRBV27 and TRBJ1-6; tentative D call: TRBD1 (6 bases). CDR1 and CDR2 from the germline V gene are MNHEY and SMNVEV (reference sequence). This CDR3 contains 16 residues. Trimming took off 3 bases at V and 7 bases at J, with 16 bases between the two ends. The CDR3 DNA reads TGTGCCAGCAGTTTGAGGGGACAAAGAGGCAATTCACCCCTCCACTTT. Translating gives CASSLRGQRGNSPLHF.